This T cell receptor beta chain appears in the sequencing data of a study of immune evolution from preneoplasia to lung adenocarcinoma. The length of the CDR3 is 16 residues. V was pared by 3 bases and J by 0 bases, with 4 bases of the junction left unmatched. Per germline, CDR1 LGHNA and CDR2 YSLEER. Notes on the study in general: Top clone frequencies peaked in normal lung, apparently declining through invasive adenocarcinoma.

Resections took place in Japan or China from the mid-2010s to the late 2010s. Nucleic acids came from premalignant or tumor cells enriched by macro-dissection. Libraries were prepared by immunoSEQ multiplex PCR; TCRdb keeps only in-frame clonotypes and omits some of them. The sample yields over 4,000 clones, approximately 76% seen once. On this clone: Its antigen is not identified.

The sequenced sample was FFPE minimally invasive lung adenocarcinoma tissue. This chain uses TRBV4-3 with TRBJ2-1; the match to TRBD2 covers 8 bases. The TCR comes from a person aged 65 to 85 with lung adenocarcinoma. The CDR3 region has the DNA TGCGCCAGCAGCCAGGAAGCGGGAGCCTCCTACAATGAGCAGTTCTTC. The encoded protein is CASSQEAGASYNEQFF.